This T cell receptor (beta chain) was identified in a study of CD8 T cells in ankylosing spondylitis. Making the TCR beta libraries involved quantitative 5'-RACE with molecular barcodes. TCRdb itself ran the 5' RACE reads through MiXCR, one entry per CDR3 protein. Among more than 25,000 distinct CDR3 sequences listed, 13% to 15% were seen once. Study outcomes and limitations: Clones linked to disease were reported to show significant enrichment in matched ankylosing spondylitis synovial fluid. Apparently characteristic of ankylosing spondylitis blood was a TCR beta motif (roughly 8 highly homologous variants).

This CDR3 contains 13 residues. The V and J ends lost 6 bases and 2 bases respectively, with 9 bases between them. Germline V gene lookup returns CDR1 KGHSH and CDR2 LQKENI. Details on this clonotype: Its antigen is as yet unknown.

This sequence was found in a male donor with ankylosing spondylitis or in good health (not recorded which). Sequenced: blood. The chain links TRBV18 to TRBJ2-3; no clear D. CDR3 sequence reads: CASSPLVTDTQYF. DNA for the CDR3: TGTGCCAGCTCGCCTCTTGTCACAGATACGCAGTATTTT.